This section outlines one T cell receptor beta chain sequence together with its context. The data stem from a study of long-term antiretroviral therapy in people with HIV. The CDR3 extends over 11 amino acids. V was cut by 7 bases and J by 7 bases, with 10 bases left in between. CDR1 is LNHDA and CDR2 is SQIVND in the germline V gene (reference sequence). The run of the v3.0 immunoSEQ assay was at survey level. Some clones are missing from TCRdb's copy, which holds only in-frame ones; the method was immunoSEQ multiplex PCR. In the table there are roughly 18,000 clones, 78% of which are singletons. The material sequenced was unsorted PBMCs, taken at the start of antiretroviral therapy, before treatment. This chain uses TRBV19 with TRBJ1-1; D ambiguous. This receptor was obtained from a woman in her forties with HIV. Here the CDR3 DNA reads TGTGCCAGTATGCGACGGAGTGAAGCTTTCTTT. Its translation is CASMRRSEAFF.